These 14 T cell receptor beta chains were sequenced from one sample in a study of T-cell memory formation after mild COVID-19. TCRdb re-called the 5' RACE reads with MiXCR, one entry per CDR3 protein. The sample shows fewer than 150,000 distinct CDR3 sequences, 5% to 6.5% of them seen only once. The sequencing input was PBMCs or a T cell subset sorted from them (not recorded which). The receptors were gathered from an adult woman who had mild COVID-19 (a few samples of this study predate the infection). Cell type and time point are not known.

The V gene is TRBV18, the J gene TRBJ1-1; no firm D call. CDR1 KGHSH and CDR2 LQKENI come from the germline V gene. The length of the CDR3 is 13 residues. Trimming pared 3 bases from V and 5 bases from J, leaving 10 bases between. The DNA for the CDR3 is TGTGCCAGCTCACCTCAGAGGGAGACTGAAGCTTTCTTT. Its protein product is CASSPQRETEAFF.

This clonotype was counted a few times. The V gene is TRBV7-9, the J gene TRBJ1-4, with D hard to call. Germline V gene data show CDR1 as SEHNR and CDR2 as FQNEAQ (reference sequence). This CDR3 is 14 amino acids long. V was shortened by 2 bases and J by 7 bases, with 11 bases between the two germline ends. This CDR3 is CASSLLVSGEKLFF. Here the CDR3 DNA reads TGTGCCAGCAGCTTATTGGTTAGCGGTGAAAAACTGTTTTTT.

This clonotype was counted between two and nine times. The chain recombines TRBV5-5 with TRBJ2-3; 8 bases align to TRBD1. J lost 4 bases, V lost 4 bases, and 5 bases had no gene match. Germline CDR1 reads SGHKS; CDR2 reads YYEKEE (reference sequence). The CDR3 contains 14 residues. This CDR3 is CASSPGQAADTQYF. CDR3 bases: TGTGCCAGCAGCCCGGGACAGGCGGCAGATACGCAGTATTTT.

This chain connects TRBV24-1 to TRBJ2-7; 7 positions agree with TRBD1. The CDR3 is made up of 14 amino acids. With V trimmed by 6 bases and J by 3 bases, 7 bases remained unmatched. Looked up from germline, CDR1 is KGHDR and CDR2 is SFDVKD. CDR3 region: CATSTGQPNYEQYF. CDR3 DNA sequence: TGTGCCACCAGTACGGGACAGCCCAACTACGAGCAGTACTTC.

This clonotype was seen at least ten times. The rearrangement links TRBV15 to TRBJ1-2; D ambiguous. CDR3 length: 14 residues. Trimming took off 0 bases at V and 4 bases at J, with 9 bases between the two ends. In germline, CDR1 is LNHNV, CDR2 YYDKDF (reference sequence). The CDR3 spells CATSREGKVYGYTF. In nucleotides, the CDR3 is TGTGCCACCAGCAGAGAGGGGAAGGTCTATGGCTACACCTTC.

V and J are TRBV6-5 and TRBJ1-2; D is ambiguous. The germline V gene has CDR1 MNHEY and CDR2 SVGAGI. This CDR3 spans 14 amino acids. Deletions cut 7 bases from V and 4 bases from J, with 16 bases between. DNA of the CDR3: TGTGCCAGCATATCCGCGGACGGGCCCTATGGCTACACCTTC. Its translation: CASISADGPYGYTF.

This clonotype was seen more than once but under ten times. This sequence joins TRBV3-1 and TRBJ1-2, with D perhaps TRBD1 (6 bases). The CDR3 contains 14 residues. CDR1 and CDR2 (germline): LGHDT, YNNKEL (reference sequence). V was trimmed by 5 bases and J by 1 base, leaving 11 bases between them. In DNA, the CDR3 is TGTGCCAGCAGCGCTCGGACAGTTAACTATGGCTACACCTTC. Translation gives CASSARTVNYGYTF. Looking up the rest from reference TRBV3-1 and TRBJ1-2 gives the full variable domain: DTAVSQTPKYLVTQMGNDKSIKCEQNLGHDTMYWYKQDSKKFLKIMFSYNNKELIINETVPNRFSPKSPDKAHLNLHINSLELGDSAVYFCASSARTVNYGYTFGSGTRLTVV.

The chain employs TRBV5-1 and TRBJ2-3, with unresolved D. The CDR3 loop spans 14 amino acids. Germline V gene data show CDR1 as SGHRS and CDR2 as YFSETQ. V was trimmed by 6 bases and J by 0 bases, leaving 11 bases between them. The CDR3 sequence: CASNFDPSTDTQYF. Written as DNA, the CDR3 is TGCGCCAGCAACTTTGATCCTAGCACAGATACGCAGTATTTT. Based on the CDR3 plus reference TRBV5-1 and TRBJ2-3, the full variable domain is KAGVTQTPRYLIKTRGQQVTLSCSPISGHRSVSWYQQTPGQGLQFLFEYFSETQRNKGNFPGRFSGRQFSNSRSEMNVSTLELGDSALYLCASNFDPSTDTQYFGPGTRLTVL.

This clonotype was seen only a few times. The V and J genes are TRBV5-1 and TRBJ1-2; 7 bases are a match to TRBD1. Germline V gene sequence: CDR1 SGHRS, CDR2 YFSETQ. V lost 2 bases and J lost 0; bases outside the gene matches: 7. The CDR3 is 16 amino acids. This chain's CDR3 is CASSLSSGGANYGYTF. Here the CDR3 DNA reads TGCGCCAGCAGCTTATCATCAGGGGGAGCTAACTATGGCTACACCTTC.

This chain links TRBV20-1 with TRBJ1-5, with D possibly TRBD1 on 6 matching bases. V was cut by 0 bases and J by 3 bases, with 18 bases left in between. The CDR3 loop spans 17 amino acids. Per the germline V gene, CDR1 is DFQATT and CDR2 is SNEGSKA (reference sequence). In DNA form, the CDR3 reads TGCAGTGCTAGAGATTGGGGGGGCGGGACCCTCAATCAGCCCCAGCATTTT. Translated: CSARDWGGGTLNQPQHF.

The table lists this clonotype with many counts. This CDR3 is CASSLWTGTGELFF. The CDR3 DNA reads as TGTGCCAGCAGCTTATGGACAGGGACCGGGGAGCTGTTTTTT. The V call is TRBV7-2, the J call TRBJ2-2; 8 bases align to TRBD1. In germline, CDR1 is SGHTA, CDR2 FQGNSA. The V segment lost 2 bases and the J segment 5 bases; nucleotides outside the gene matches: 1. The CDR3 spans 14 residues.

This clonotype has more than one count but fewer than ten. The DNA for the CDR3 is TGTGCCAGCAGCCTACAGGGAAGGATGAACACTGAAGCTTTCTTT. Protein: CASSLQGRMNTEAFF. The V call is TRBV7-3, the J call TRBJ1-1; the D gene is possibly TRBD1 (6 bases). Germline V gene data show CDR1 as SGHTA and CDR2 as FQGTGA. The CDR3 has 15 residues. Trimming took 5 bases from V and 0 from J, leaving 13 bases between them.

This clonotype was detected ten times or more. The genes are TRBV4-3 and TRBJ2-7; weak D call: TRBD1 (6 bases). The CDR3 totals 16 residues. Germline CDR1 LGHNA, CDR2 YSLEER. Trimming stripped 0 bases from V and 2 bases from J, with 14 bases between. CDR3: CASSQDPGVGTYEQYF. DNA for the CDR3: TGCGCCAGCAGCCAAGACCCAGGGGTCGGTACCTACGAGCAGTACTTC.

This chain uses TRBV7-3 with TRBJ2-1; 11 bases map to TRBD1. Germline trimming cut 3 bases from V and 9 bases from J; bases unmatched to any gene: 4. CDR3 length: 14 residues. Germline CDR1 is SGHTA and CDR2 is FQGTGA. The DNA for the CDR3 is TGTGCCAGCAGCTTGGGACAGGGGGTTAGTGAGCAGTTCTTC. This codes for CASSLGQGVSEQFF.